The 12 T cell receptor beta chains reported below all come from one sample, sequenced in a study of blood T cell repertoires in COVID-19 (dated by TCRdb to 2018 to 2021). The protocol used for the library was the immunoSEQ multiplex PCR assay. The immuneACCESS repertoire file appears here via TCRdb, limited to in-frame rearrangements. These files lack a portion of the clones; in checked studies, under half of the deficit traces to unresolved V genes, and the cause of the others is not known. This sample gives some 250,000 clones in total; 70% to 90% of them show up just once. The ten largest make up 2% to 2.5% of the sample. The sequencing sample was made of peripheral blood. These receptor sequences come from a man younger than 40 who had recovered from COVID-19.

The chain recombines TRBV6-1 with TRBJ2-7; perhaps TRBD1 as D (5 bases). The V end lost 1 base, the J end lost 4 bases, and 20 bases lay between the germline ends. In germline, CDR1 is MNHNS, CDR2 SASEGT. The CDR3 spans 17 residues. For the CDR3, the DNA is TGTGCCAGCAGTGAAGGGGTTAGAAGGACACCTTTTTACGAGCAGTACTTC. This codes for CASSEGVRRTPFYEQYF.

V is TRBV5-1 and J is TRBJ1-6; perhaps TRBD1 as D (6 bases). The CDR3 is 15 residues long. Per germline, CDR1 SGHRS and CDR2 YFSETQ. V lost 0 bases, J lost 6 bases, and 10 bases lay in between. As DNA, the CDR3 is TGCGCCAGCAGCTTGGGACAGGCCATTAATTCACCCCTCCACTTT. It codes for CASSLGQAINSPLHF.

CDR3 residues: CASSWGPRASGDGYTF. Here the CDR3 DNA reads TGCGCCAGCAGCTGGGGGCCGAGGGCGAGTGGCGATGGCTACACCTTC. The chain recombines TRBV5-1 with TRBJ1-2, with a possible D match to TRBD1 (6 bases). V gave up 3 bases and J gave up 6 bases, with 21 bases separating them. This CDR3 contains 16 residues. Per the germline V gene, CDR1 is SGHRS and CDR2 is YFSETQ.

The chain joins TRBV10-1 to TRBJ2-7; possible D gene TRBD2, 6 bases. Trimming removed 9 bases at V and 2 bases at J, with 17 bases between. This CDR3 comprises 14 residues. Germline V gene lookup returns CDR1 WNHNN and CDR2 SYGVQD (reference sequence). DNA for the CDR3: TGCGCCAGGTGGGCCGGGCCGGGAGCCTACGAGCAGTACTTC. It is translated as CARWAGPGAYEQYF.

The rearrangement joins TRBV5-1 to TRBJ2-2; D might be TRBD1 (6 bases). Germline assignment: CDR1 SGHRS and CDR2 YFSETQ. The V end was cut by 2 bases, the J end by 5 bases, with 10 bases between. This CDR3 contains 14 residues. The CDR3 DNA follows: TGCGCCAGCAGCTTCCGGACAGAAACCGGGGAGCTGTTTTTT. Translated, it gives CASSFRTETGELFF. The entire variable domain, with the rest obtained from reference TRBV5-1 and TRBJ2-2, is as follows: KAGVTQTPRYLIKTRGQQVTLSCSPISGHRSVSWYQQTPGQGLQFLFEYFSETQRNKGNFPGRFSGRQFSNSRSEMNVSTLELGDSALYLCASSFRTETGELFFGEGSRLTVL.

This clone has a handful of counts. V gene TRBV7-8 combines with J gene TRBJ2-4; TRBD2 aligns across 7 bases. CDR1 is SGHVS, CDR2 FQNEAQ, per germline. V lost 5 bases, J lost 13 bases, and 14 bases stayed unmatched. The CDR3 totals 14 residues. This CDR3 reads CASSLERGTAGQYF. The CDR3 bases are TGTGCCAGCAGCCTCGAACGGGGAACAGCGGGGCAGTACTTC. Complete variable domain (other parts from reference TRBV7-8 and TRBJ2-4): GAGVSQSPRYKVAKRGQDVALRCDPISGHVSLFWYQQALGQGPEFLTYFQNEAQLDKSGLPSDRFFAERPEGSVSTLKIQRTQQEDSAVYLCASSLERGTAGQYFGAGTRLSVL.

V is TRBV12-3 or TRBV12-4 and J is TRBJ2-7; D is perhaps TRBD1 (6 bases). The V gene lost 3 bases and the J gene lost 1 base, with 7 bases spanning the gap. This CDR3 spans 13 amino acids. In DNA, the CDR3 is TGTGCCAGCAGTTTGACAGGTTCCTACGAGCAGTACTTC. Its protein product is CASSLTGSYEQYF.

The V gene is TRBV24-1, the J gene TRBJ2-3, with D possibly matching TRBD2 (6 bases). Germline V gives CDR1 KGHDR, CDR2 SFDVKD. The CDR3 is made up of 15 amino acids. Trimming took off 6 bases at V and 0 bases at J, with 12 bases between the two ends. Here the CDR3 reads CATSQWDSSTDTQYF. DNA for the CDR3: TGTGCCACCAGTCAGTGGGACTCTAGCACAGATACGCAGTATTTT.

The chain couples TRBV5-5 to TRBJ1-1, with D unresolved. The CDR3 extends over 16 amino acids. Germline lookup yields CDR1 SGHKS and CDR2 YYEKEE (reference sequence). Trimming pared 1 base from V and 1 base from J, leaving 14 bases between. The CDR3 spells CASSLRPGTRNTEAFF. CDR3 nucleotide sequence: TGTGCCAGCAGCTTGCGGCCAGGAACGAGGAACACTGAAGCTTTCTTT.

The chain has TRBV7-6 and TRBJ2-5, with D unclear. V was shortened by 1 base and J by 4 bases, with 7 bases between the two germline ends. This CDR3 is 13 amino acids long. Germline CDR1 reads SGHVS; CDR2 reads FNYEAQ. The CDR3 coding sequence is TGTGCCAGCAGCTTAGTTGGCGGAGAGACCCAGTACTTC. It codes for CASSLVGGETQYF.

The table lists this clone with a count of one. The chain combines TRBV7-9 with TRBJ2-2; 9 nucleotides agree with TRBD1. CDR1 and CDR2 (germline): SEHNR, FQNEAQ (reference sequence). After removal of 3 bases from V and 8 bases from J, the junction contained 7 bases not matched to a gene. The CDR3 is 15 amino acids. For the CDR3, the DNA is TGTGCCAGCAGCTTCCCGGGACAGGGTAAAGGGGAGCTGTTTTTT. Residues: CASSFPGQGKGELFF.

The rearrangement links TRBV5-1 to TRBJ2-3; TRBD1 matches at 7 bases. V dropped 2 bases and J dropped 2; count of bases not matched to a gene: 8. The CDR3 sequence is 16 residues long. Per the germline V gene, CDR1 is SGHRS and CDR2 is YFSETQ. CDR3 in amino acids: CASSFARQGPTDTQYF. The CDR3 coding sequence is TGCGCCAGCAGCTTCGCAAGACAGGGCCCCACAGATACGCAGTATTTT. Complete variable domain (other parts from reference TRBV5-1 and TRBJ2-3): KAGVTQTPRYLIKTRGQQVTLSCSPISGHRSVSWYQQTPGQGLQFLFEYFSETQRNKGNFPGRFSGRQFSNSRSEMNVSTLELGDSALYLCASSFARQGPTDTQYFGPGTRLTVL.